A single sample gave rise to the 13 T cell receptor beta chains below, sequenced in a study of radiotherapy plus CTLA-4 blockade in lung cancer. The method was immunoSEQ multiplex PCR; TCRdb's version includes in-frame clones alone and lacks a portion of them. In the table there are 95,000 to 150,000 clones, around 89% of which are singletons. The material sequenced was peripheral blood, taken from a patient treated with radiotherapy plus ipilimumab. The origin of the receptors is a human donor with non-small cell lung cancer that progressed on radiotherapy plus ipilimumab.

The chain has TRBV7-8 and TRBJ2-1, with 7 bases identical to TRBD2. After removal of 5 bases from V and 8 bases from J, the junction contained 9 bases not matched to a gene. Germline V gene lookup returns CDR1 SGHVS and CDR2 FQNEAQ. The CDR3 length is 14 residues. This chain's CDR3 is CASSLSAGWYEQFF. The CDR3 DNA reads as TGTGCCAGCAGCCTTTCAGCGGGGTGGTATGAGCAGTTCTTC.

V gene TRBV7-2 combines with J gene TRBJ2-3; 9 nucleotides agree with TRBD2. Germline values: CDR1 SGHTA, CDR2 FQGNSA. The CDR3 is made up of 16 amino acids. V shed 5 bases, J shed 1 base, and the junction held 7 bases outside the gene matches. DNA for the CDR3: TGTGCCAGCAGCAGGCGGGGGGGCACCCGCACAGATACGCAGTATTTT. Residues: CASSRRGGTRTDTQYF. Drawing the rest from reference TRBV7-2 and TRBJ2-3, the complete variable domain is GAGVSQSPSNKVTEKGKDVELRCDPISGHTALYWYRQSLGQGLEFLIYFQGNSAPDKSGLPSDRFSAERTGGSVSTLTIQRTQQEDSAVYLCASSRRGGTRTDTQYFGPGTRLTVL.

J is TRBJ1-1 and V is TRBV7-9; D is unresolved. The V gene's germline CDR1 is SEHNR and CDR2 FQNEAQ (reference sequence). V was shortened by 1 base and J by 1 base, with 13 bases between the two germline ends. The CDR3 sequence is 16 residues long. The CDR3 sequence is CASSLGGGPRNTEAFF. CDR3 DNA sequence: TGTGCCAGCAGCTTAGGCGGAGGACCCCGGAACACTGAAGCTTTCTTT.

The rearrangement uses TRBV6-1 and TRBJ1-1; 9 bases line up with TRBD1. The CDR3 has 14 amino acids. The germline gives CDR1 MNHNS, CDR2 SASEGT. The V gene end was trimmed by 0 bases and the J gene end by 11 bases; junction bases not matched to a gene: 7. The CDR3: CASSEAGTGRFAFF. The CDR3 DNA reads as TGTGCCAGCAGTGAAGCAGGGACAGGGAGATTCGCTTTCTTT.

The chain's CDR3 is CASSPRRGQGGNEQFF. The CDR3 DNA sequence: TGTGCCAGCAGCCCCAGGCGGGGACAGGGTGGCAATGAGCAGTTCTTC. V gene TRBV11-3 combines with J gene TRBJ2-1, with 9 bases aligning to TRBD1. Germline CDR1 is SGHNT and CDR2 is YENEEA. V gave up 5 bases and J gave up 6 bases; unmatched junction bases: 11. This CDR3 comprises 16 residues.

This clone turned up a few times. CDR3 sequence: CASSRTLAYEQYF. The CDR3 DNA reads TGTGCCAGCAGCCGGACTCTGGCCTACGAGCAGTACTTC. J is TRBJ2-7 and V is TRBV7-8; TRBD2 is a possible D gene (5 bases). There are 13 residues in the CDR3. V was pared by 5 bases and J by 2 bases, with 10 bases between. Per germline, CDR1 SGHVS and CDR2 FQNEAQ.

Remarks on this clone: The identical CDR3 is also encoded by other nucleotide sequences in the sample. The chain recombines TRBV18 with TRBJ1-1; 10 bases agree with TRBD1. J gave up 4 bases and V 3 bases, and 2 bases lay outside the gene matches. The CDR3 runs to 14 residues. Germline V CDR1 and CDR2: KGHSH, LQKENI. The DNA for the CDR3 is TGTGCCAGCTCACCGACAGGGGGCGGCACTGAAGCTTTCTTT. Amino acid sequence: CASSPTGGGTEAFF.

J is TRBJ2-6 and V is TRBV4-1; 8 bases align to TRBD1. Unmatched junction bases numbered 2, after V lost 0 bases and J lost 1 base. The CDR3 runs to 17 residues. Germline CDR1 reads MGHRA; CDR2 reads YSYEKL. The CDR3 reads CASSQDDRGSGANVLTF. The CDR3 DNA sequence: TGCGCCAGCAGCCAAGACGACAGGGGTTCTGGGGCCAACGTCCTGACTTTC.

The J gene is TRBJ2-1, the V gene TRBV9; D possibly corresponds to TRBD2 (6 bases). The CDR3 has 16 residues. The germline gives CDR1 SGDLS, CDR2 YYNGEE. V was clipped by 0 bases and J by 10 bases, with 20 bases between them. The CDR3 region has the DNA TGTGCCAGCAGCGTAGTAGGTAGCGGAACCCTTAAGGAGCAGTTCTTC. Translated: CASSVVGSGTLKEQFF.

V usage is TRBV7-9 and J usage is TRBJ1-2, with 9 nucleotides matching TRBD1. V was pared by 1 base and J by 0 bases, with 6 bases of the junction left unmatched. Germline V gives CDR1 SEHNR, CDR2 FQNEAQ (reference sequence). The CDR3 covers 17 residues. The CDR3 sequence: CASSLVGGQGPNYGYTF. The DNA of the CDR3 is TGTGCCAGCAGCTTAGTGGGCGGACAGGGGCCTAACTATGGCTACACCTTC.

The J gene is TRBJ2-3, the V gene TRBV4-2, with 11 nucleotides matching TRBD2. The CDR3 has 19 residues. The ends lost 1 base at V and 6 bases at J; junction bases unmatched: 15. The V gene's germline CDR1 is LGHNA and CDR2 YNFKEQ. For the CDR3, the DNA is TGTGCCAGCAGCCAAGTTAGACTAGCGGGACCCACCGCCCCGGATACGCAGTATTTT. Translated: CASSQVRLAGPTAPDTQYF.

This clone came up a few times. J is TRBJ1-4 and V is TRBV18; possible D gene TRBD1, 6 bases. The CDR3 is 13 amino acids. Germline CDR1 KGHSH, CDR2 LQKENI. Trimming stripped 5 bases from V and 8 bases from J, with 12 bases between. CDR3 loop: CASSWGRDEKLFF. In nucleotides, the CDR3 is TGTGCCAGCTCATGGGGGCGCGACGAAAAACTGTTTTTT. The whole variable domain, filled in from reference TRBV18 and TRBJ1-4, reads NAGVMQNPRHLVRRRGQEARLRCSPMKGHSHVYWYRQLPEEGLKFMVYLQKENIIDESGMPKERFSAEFPKEGPSILRIQQVVRGDSAAYFCASSWGRDEKLFFGSGTQLSVL.

The chain recombines TRBV5-1 with TRBJ2-4; D remains ambiguous. The CDR3 runs 17 residues. V lost 4 bases, J lost 7 bases, and 24 bases lay in between. Germline V gives CDR1 SGHRS, CDR2 YFSETQ. DNA of the CDR3: TGCGCCAGCAGCAAACGAACGCGGCCCAGTGACGGGAACATTCAGTACTTC. It encodes CASSKRTRPSDGNIQYF.